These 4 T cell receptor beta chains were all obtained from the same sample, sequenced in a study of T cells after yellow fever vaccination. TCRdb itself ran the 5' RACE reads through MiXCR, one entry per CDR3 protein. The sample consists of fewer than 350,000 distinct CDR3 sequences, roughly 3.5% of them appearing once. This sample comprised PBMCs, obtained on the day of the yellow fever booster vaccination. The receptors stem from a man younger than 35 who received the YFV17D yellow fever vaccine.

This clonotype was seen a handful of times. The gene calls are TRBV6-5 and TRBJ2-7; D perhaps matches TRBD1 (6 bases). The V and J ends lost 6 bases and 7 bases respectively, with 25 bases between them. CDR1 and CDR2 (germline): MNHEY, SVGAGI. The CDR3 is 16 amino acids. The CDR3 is CASSPEGVFALREQYF. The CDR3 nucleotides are TGTGCCAGCAGCCCTGAGGGGGTGTTTGCTCTTAGGGAGCAGTACTTC.

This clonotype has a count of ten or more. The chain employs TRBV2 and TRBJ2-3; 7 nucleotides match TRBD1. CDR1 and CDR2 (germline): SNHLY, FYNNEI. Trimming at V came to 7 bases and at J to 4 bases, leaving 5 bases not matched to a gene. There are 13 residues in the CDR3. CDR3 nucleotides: TGTGCCAGCAAACGGACAGGAGCAGATACGCAGTATTTT. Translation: CASKRTGADTQYF.

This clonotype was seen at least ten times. The CDR3 sequence: CSARVGRLGNTIYF. The CDR3 coding sequence is TGCAGTGCTAGAGTCGGCAGGTTGGGAAACACCATATATTTT. The gene calls are TRBV20-1 and TRBJ1-3; D ambiguous. CDR3 size: 14 residues. Germline V lookup: CDR1 DFQATT, CDR2 SNEGSKA (reference sequence). Trimming removed 1 base from V and 4 bases from J, with 11 bases in between.

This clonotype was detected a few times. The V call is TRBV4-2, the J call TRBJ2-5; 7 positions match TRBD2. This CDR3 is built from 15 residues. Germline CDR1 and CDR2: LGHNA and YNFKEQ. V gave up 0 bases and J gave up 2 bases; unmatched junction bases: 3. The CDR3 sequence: CASSQDGGVQETQYF. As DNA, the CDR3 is TGTGCCAGCAGCCAAGATGGGGGGGTACAAGAGACCCAGTACTTC.